This TCR beta chain was observed in a study of beta chain features in type 1 diabetes (dated by TCRdb to 2016 to 2019). Context from the whole study: No differences in mean age, gender distribution, total cell number or subset yield were found between patients and healthy donors. A total of roughly 98,000,000 sorted cells were examined across all samples, and a strong correlation was observed between cell number per subset and RNA yield. Regulatory and stem cell-like memory subsets were isolated from only 8 patients and about eight healthy donors, whereas naive and central memory subsets came from all 28 donors. In the study, TCRB repertoires of sorted circulating CD4+ T cell subsets from recently diagnosed type 1 diabetes patients were compared with those of matched healthy donors. The research as a whole found: Sequencing cDNA rather than genomic DNA could over-represent highly expressing activated cells, although activation and CD3 levels did not differ between groups. HLA sub-analyses involved small numbers of individuals, so any influence of HLA type on TCRB rearrangement remained unresolved. Shorter templates might have been favored by PCR, but patient and control samples were amplified and corrected together, so both groups would have been affected equally by any skew. At VDJ recombination sites, type 1 diabetes patients had fewer insertions and more deleted nucleotides, which implies abnormalities in thymic rearrangement. Naive, central memory and regulatory TCRB repertoires appeared to be more similar among patients than among healthy donors. A moderate but significant shortening of TCRB CDR3 length was observed in type 1 diabetes patients in all four CD4+ subsets.

From each donor, a single peripheral blood sample of 100 to 150 mL on average was drawn into heparinised tubes. Using a panel that included CD45RO, CCR7, CD25, CD127, CD95 and CD27, naive, central memory, regulatory and stem cell-like memory CD4+ T cells were sorted on a BD FACSAria II. Every sorted population had a purity above 95%. PBMCs were isolated immediately by Lymphoprep density gradient centrifugation and stained directly without culture. To minimize batch effects, samples were stained and sorted in pairs, one healthy donor with one patient per experiment. Per the germline V gene (reference sequence), MNHEY is the CDR1 and SMNVEV is the CDR2. Spanning cysteine to phenylalanine, the CDR3 consists of 14 amino acids. Only the CDR3 portion is preserved as DNA: 42 bases, with reading frame beginning at the first base. All of the isolated RNA was reverse transcribed with the High Capacity cDNA Reverse Transcription Kit, so expressed TCRB transcripts were sequenced. Deep immunoSEQ sequencing was performed on naive, central memory and regulatory T cell samples, with an average of about 3.57 million total reads per sample. After sorted cells were lysed in RLT buffer, RNA was extracted with DNase-treated RNeasy Micro or Mini kits, with the choice depending on cell number. Each cell subset was processed on its own to prevent cross-contamination, while patient and healthy donor samples were processed together. Using the immunoSEQ multiplex PCR, TCRB sequences were amplified from cDNA into 87-bp fragments spanning the CDR3 region. Sequencing of the amplicons was performed on the Illumina HiSeq platform. As for how the authors treated the data: Synthetic template baselines were used to correct PCR bias computationally, reads within Hamming distance 2 were collapsed, and singletons that could not be merged were discarded. By aligning reads against IMGT, V, D and J genes, CDR3 length, and insertions or deletions at six rearrangement sites were assigned. Clonotype counts were normalized to sorted cell number within each subset before computing true diversity and Gini coefficients with the tcR R package. Repertoire sharing was quantified using the overlap coefficient calculated on TCRB nucleotide sequences. Out-of-frame TCRB sequences from naive cells were analyzed to stand in for the pre-selection repertoire. TCRdb re-hosts the immuneACCESS table, in-frame sequences only. Its copies lack some clones; in the studies checked, an unresolved V gene accounts for under half of them, and the cause for the rest is not known. D and trimming come from the DNA, and the V and J calls and clone size come from that table. The sample table lists about 260,000 clones, over 20% of them with a count of one. About 0.028% of the sample goes to the ten largest clones.

Turning to this clone: No antigen is known for it. Base qualities are missing; no much larger clone stands one base away.

Material for sequencing was naive CD4+ T cells from blood. The cell subset or site label of this sample denotes: true naive CD4+ T cells. The sequence came from a woman between 35 and 50 years old with type 1 diabetes. The sequence joins TRBV27 to TRBJ2-1, with TRBD2 identical over 10 junction bases. CDR3 protein: CATIAGGSYNEQFF. The sequenced DNA is TGTGCTACCATAGCGGGGGGCTCCTACAATGAGCAGTTCTTC.